This T cell receptor beta chain was found in a study of T cells in Graves' hyperthyroidism and ophthalmopathy. In the study overall: The blood sample was taken at first diagnosis, before treatment began.

TCR beta CDR3 sequences were amplified from RNA transcripts. Researchers ran a first-round RT-PCR on the TCR CDR3 using the HTBI primer set. TCRdb used MiXCR to reprocess the multiplex PCR reads, holding one entry per CDR3 protein. The data hold about 360,000 distinct CDR3 sequences, with less than 20% observed a single time. Points on this clonotype: No conserved phenylalanine or tryptophan is present at the end of the CDR3, so a read error is the likely explanation.

CDR3 length equals 17 residues. V dropped 0 bases and J dropped 5 bases, with 19 bases sitting between them. Germline CDR1 and CDR2: MGHRA and YSYEKL. Exclusions: uncontrolled infection, other autoimmune disease, pregnancy, lactation. Used for diagnoses were clinical symptoms, serum thyroxine and TRAb, thyroid ultrasound and orbital computed tomography. The sequenced sample was blood. The clonotype originates from a woman aged 18-35 years with Graves' hyperthyroidism that later progressed to Graves' ophthalmopathy. J is TRBJ1-2 and V is TRBV4-1; D might be TRBD1 (5 bases). CDR3 in amino acids: CASSQDGSPGRRYGYTL. In DNA, the CDR3 is TGCGCCAGCAGCCAAGATGGGTCTCCGGGGCGACGATATGGCTACACCCTC.